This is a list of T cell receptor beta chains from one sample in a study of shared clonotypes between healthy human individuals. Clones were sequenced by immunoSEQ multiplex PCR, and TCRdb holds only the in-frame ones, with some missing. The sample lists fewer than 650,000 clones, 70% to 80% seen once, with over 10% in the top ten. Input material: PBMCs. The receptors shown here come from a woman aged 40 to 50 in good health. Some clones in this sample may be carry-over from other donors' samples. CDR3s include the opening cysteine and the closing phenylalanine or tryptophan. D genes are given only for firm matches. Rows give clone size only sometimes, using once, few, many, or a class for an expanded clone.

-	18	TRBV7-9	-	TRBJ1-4	TGTGCCAGCAGCTTAAGGAGAATATTCGATCCAACTAATGAAAAACTGTTTTTT	CASSLRRIFDPTNEKLFF
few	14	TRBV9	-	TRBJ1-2	TGTGCCAGCAGCGTAGATAGCAGGGCCTCGGGCTACACCTTC	CASSVDSRASGYTF
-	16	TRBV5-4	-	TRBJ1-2	TGTGCCAGCAGCTTGGGAGGGCAGGTGTTGGGCTATGGCTACACCTTC	CASSLGGQVLGYGYTF
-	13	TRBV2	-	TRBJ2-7	TGTGCCAGCCGAGGGGACGTCCCCTACGAGCAGTACTTC	CASRGDVPYEQYF
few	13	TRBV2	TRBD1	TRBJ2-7	TGTGCGTCCAAATGGGGACAGAACTACGAGCAGTACTTC	CASKWGQNYEQYF
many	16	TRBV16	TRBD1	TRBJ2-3	TGTGCCAGCAGCCCCGGACAGGGGTTCTTCTCAGATACGCAGTATTTT	CASSPGQGFFSDTQYF
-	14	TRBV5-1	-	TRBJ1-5	TGCGCCAGCAGCTTGGACAACCGGGGTCAGCCCCAGCATTTT	CASSLDNRGQPQHF
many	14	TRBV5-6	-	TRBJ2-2	TGTGCCAGCAGACCAGGGATTGGCACCGGGGAGCTGTTTTTT	CASRPGIGTGELFF
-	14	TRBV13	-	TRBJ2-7	TGTGCCAGCAGCTTAGGCCAAATTAGACCCGAGCAGTACTTC	CASSLGQIRPEQYF
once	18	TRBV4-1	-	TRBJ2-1	TGCGCCAGCAGCCAAGGAGGAGCGGGCCAAAGGGGATACAATGAGCAGTTCTTC	CASSQGGAGQRGYNEQFF
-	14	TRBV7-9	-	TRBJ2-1	TGTGCCAGCAGCTACCGACAGAGCCCCAATGAGCAGTTCTTC	CASSYRQSPNEQFF
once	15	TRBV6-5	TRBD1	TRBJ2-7	TGTGCCAGCAGTCCCACGACAGGGCCCCCCTACGAGCAGTACTTC	CASSPTTGPPYEQYF
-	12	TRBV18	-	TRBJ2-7	TGTGCCAGCTCACCACCCACCTACGAGCAGTACTTC	CASSPPTYEQYF
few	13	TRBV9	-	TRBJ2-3	TGTGCCAGCAGCGTATTTGTTGGGGATACGCAGTATTTT	CASSVFVGDTQYF
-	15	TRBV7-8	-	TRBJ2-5	TGTGCCAGCAGCTTAGTGCCGGCGGGGCGGGAGACCCAGTACTTC	CASSLVPAGRETQYF
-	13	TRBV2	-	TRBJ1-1	TGTGCCAGCAAATCGGAGGTGAACACTGAAGCTTTCTTT	CASKSEVNTEAFF
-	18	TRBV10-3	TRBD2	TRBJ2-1	TGTGCCATCAGTGAGTCGCCTACTAGCGGGGCCTCCTACAATGAGCAGTTCTTC	CAISESPTSGASYNEQFF
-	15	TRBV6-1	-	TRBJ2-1	TGTGCCAGCAGTGCGGGGCCCTTATCCTACAATGAGCAGTTCTTC	CASSAGPLSYNEQFF
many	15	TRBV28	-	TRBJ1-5	TGTGCCAGCAGTCCAGCTATAGGAGGCAATCAGCCCCAGCATTTT	CASSPAIGGNQPQHF
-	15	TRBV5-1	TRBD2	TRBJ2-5	TGCGCCAGCAGCTTGGGGGCTAGCGGGATTGAGACCCAGTACTTC	CASSLGASGIETQYF
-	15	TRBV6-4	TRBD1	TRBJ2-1	TGTGCCAGCAGTGACCAGGGGGCGGACTACAATGAGCAGTTCTTC	CASSDQGADYNEQFF
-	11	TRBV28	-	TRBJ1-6	TGTGCCAGCAGGTCCGATTCACCCCTCCACTTT	CASRSDSPLHF
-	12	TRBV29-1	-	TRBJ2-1	TGCAGCGTCTCCCTACTAGGTTCTGAGCAGTTCTTC	CSVSLLGSEQFF
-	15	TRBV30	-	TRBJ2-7	TGTGCCTGGATACTCTCTAGGGGGGGGACCTACGAGCAGTACTTC	CAWILSRGGTYEQYF
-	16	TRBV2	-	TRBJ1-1	TGTGCCAGCAGTGAAGCGCGACCACAGCTGAACACTGAAGCTTTCTTT	CASSEARPQLNTEAFF
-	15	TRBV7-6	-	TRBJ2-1	TGTGCCAGCAGCCCCCAGGGCGAACCCTACAATGAGCAGTTCTTC	CASSPQGEPYNEQFF